The rows below give T cell receptor beta chains drawn from one sample of a study of post-analysis software for immune sequencing data. MiXCR, run by TCRdb on the PCR reads, gives a single entry per CDR3 protein. The sample has 750,000 to 950,000 distinct CDR3 sequences, roughly 58% seen once. Sequencing was done on a sample of blood. Source of these receptors: a girl aged 10-17 years with multiple sclerosis. Each CDR3 is given with its conserved first and last residue. The order of the fields is V gene, D gene, clone size, J gene, CDR3 DNA, CDR3 protein. The D gene is left open where the match is weak. Some rows have no size entry. The others give once, few or many, or a class for an expanded clone.

TRBV7-3	NA	NA	TRBJ2-1	TGTGCCAGCAGCGCCGTCCGGGGCTCACACGATGAGCAGTTCTTC	CASSAVRGSHDEQFF
TRBV29-1	NA	NA	TRBJ1-2	TGCAGCGTCGCGGATTTGTTGAGCTACACCTTC	CSVADLLSYTF
TRBV4-1	NA	NA	TRBJ1-2	TGCGCCAGCAGCCAAGTTCAGGCCTCAAACTATGGCTACACCTTC	CASSQVQASNYGYTF
TRBV9	NA	NA	TRBJ2-7	TGTGCCAGCAGCGGTGACAGCGGCATGGGCTACGAGCAGTACTTC	CASSGDSGMGYEQYF
TRBV7-9	NA	few	TRBJ2-3	TGTGCCAGCAGCCCGATCCTGAGAGATACGCAGTATTTT	CASSPILRDTQYF
TRBV6-2/TRBV6-3	NA	NA	TRBJ1-1	TGTGCCAGCGAAGTAGGGAGGTACACTGAAGCTTTCTTT	CASEVGRYTEAFF
TRBV10-3	NA	NA	TRBJ2-5	TGTGCCATCAGTGCCCCAGGGGCTAGCCAAGAGACCCAGTACTTC	CAISAPGASQETQYF
TRBV7-2	NA	few	TRBJ2-7	TGTGCCAGCAGCTTCGGGGCGGGGACACCCTCCTACGAGCAGTACTTC	CASSFGAGTPSYEQYF
TRBV5-1	NA	NA	TRBJ2-6	TGCGCCAGCAGCTTGGGTTCGAGATTGGGGAACTCTGGGGCCAACGTCCTGACTTTC	CASSLGSRLGNSGANVLTF
TRBV5-1	TRBD2	NA	TRBJ2-3	TGCGCCAGCAGCTGGGCCCGACTAGCGGGGGGCTCCACAGATACGCAGTATTTT	CASSWARLAGGSTDTQYF
TRBV12-3/TRBV12-4	NA	NA	TRBJ2-5	TGTGCCAGCAGTTTAGGGCTGCGGGGTGGAGAGACCCAGTACTTC	CASSLGLRGGETQYF
TRBV20-1	TRBD2	NA	TRBJ2-5	TGCAGTGCTAGAGATCGGGGAGGGCGACCACAAGAGACCCAGTACTTC	CSARDRGGRPQETQYF
TRBV3-1	NA	NA	TRBJ1-1	TGTGCCAGCAGCCCCACAGGAATTGAAGCTTTCTTT	CASSPTGIEAFF
TRBV18	TRBD1	NA	TRBJ2-1	TGTGCCAGCTCATCCGGGACAGGGATCTACAATGAGCAGTTCTTC	CASSSGTGIYNEQFF
TRBV7-2	NA	NA	TRBJ2-7	TGTGCCAGCAGCTCAAGGGGTCAGGGGACCATTCCCTACGAGCAGTACTTC	CASSSRGQGTIPYEQYF
TRBV5-1	TRBD2	NA	TRBJ2-3	TGCGCCAGCAGCACAGCGGGGACCACAGATACGCAGTATTTT	CASSTAGTTDTQYF
TRBV20-1	NA	NA	TRBJ2-1	TGCAGTGCTAGCCGGGAGTATGAGCAGTTCTTC	CSASREYEQFF
TRBV27	NA	NA	TRBJ2-3	TGTGCCAGCGGCCAAGGGTTCACAGATACGCAGTATTTT	CASGQGFTDTQYF
TRBV7-3	TRBD2	NA	TRBJ2-1	TGTGCCAGCAGCTTAATCGCGGGAGTTAGTAATGAGCAGTTCTTC	CASSLIAGVSNEQFF
TRBV11-2	TRBD2	few	TRBJ2-5	TGTGCCAGCAGCCCCGACGTGCGGGAGGAGACCCAGTACTTC	CASSPDVREETQYF
TRBV15	NA	few	TRBJ1-2	TGTGCCACCAGCAGTTCTCCCCTGGGGCTCGGTGGCTACACCTTC	CATSSSPLGLGGYTF
TRBV7-3	NA	NA	TRBJ1-6	TGTGCCAGCAGCTCCAGCCCCAGGATGGAATCACCCCTCCACTTT	CASSSSPRMESPLHF
TRBV12-5	TRBD2	once	TRBJ2-7	TGTGCTAGTGACACCGCTAGCGGAAGCTACGAGCAGTACTTC	CASDTASGSYEQYF
TRBV5-1	NA	few	TRBJ2-7	TGCGCCAGCAGCTTGTACCCTGAATACGAGCAGTACTTC	CASSLYPEYEQYF
TRBV12-3/TRBV12-4	TRBD1	few	TRBJ1-6	TGTGCCAGCGGATCCTTAAGGGCAGGGGGCTGGAATAATTCACCCCTCCACTTT	CASGSLRAGGWNNSPLHF
TRBV11-2	TRBD2	once	TRBJ2-1	TGTGCCAGCAGCTTCCTAGCGGGAGGATATGAGCAGTTCTTC	CASSFLAGGYEQFF
TRBV18	NA	NA	TRBJ2-5	TGTGCCAGCTCACCACTTACCGAGCAAGAGACCCAGTACTTC	CASSPLTEQETQYF
TRBV6-2/TRBV6-3	TRBD1	NA	TRBJ1-5	TGTGCCAGCAGTTGGGACAGGGGGCGTCAGCCCCAGCATTTT	CASSWDRGRQPQHF
TRBV12-5	NA	NA	TRBJ2-7	TGTGCTAGTGGGAATGCGGTGGTAGGGAACGAGCAGTACTTC	CASGNAVVGNEQYF
TRBV5-1	TRBD1	NA	TRBJ1-1	TGCGCCAGCAGCTTGGGCCGCGGACAGGGGGTTTGGACTGAAGCTTTCTTT	CASSLGRGQGVWTEAFF
TRBV29-1	NA	NA	TRBJ2-4	TGCAGCGTTGCCTCACCCTGGGACAAAAACATTCAGTACTTC	CSVASPWDKNIQYF
TRBV7-9	NA	NA	TRBJ2-6	TGTGCCAGCAGCTTAACTACAGGGTCTGGGGCCAACGTCCTGACTTTC	CASSLTTGSGANVLTF
TRBV6-5	TRBD1	NA	TRBJ1-2	TGTGCCAGCAGTTCAGAGGACAGGGGGTATGGCTACACCTTC	CASSSEDRGYGYTF
TRBV29-1	NA	NA	TRBJ2-1	TGCAGCGTTGATCGGCCATATAACAATGAGCAGTTCTTC	CSVDRPYNNEQFF
TRBV14	NA	NA	TRBJ1-2	TGTGCCAGCAGCCAAGACCGCGACAGCATCTATGGCTACACCTTC	CASSQDRDSIYGYTF
TRBV6-6	TRBD1	NA	TRBJ2-1	TGTGCCAGCACTTCAACCGGGACAGGGGTCTACAATGAGCAGTTCTTC	CASTSTGTGVYNEQFF
TRBV15	TRBD2	NA	TRBJ2-3	TGTGCCACGGGGACTAGGGGGAGAGATACGCGGTATTTT	CATGTRGRDTRYF
TRBV29-1	NA	NA	TRBJ2-7	TGCAGCGTGGGTGGACAGACCTGCGAGCAGTACTTC	CSVGGQTCEQYF
TRBV20-1	TRBD2	few	TRBJ2-5	TGCAGTGCTAGAGTTAGCGGGGGGCGGGAGACCCAGTACTTC	CSARVSGGRETQYF
TRBV15	TRBD2	few	TRBJ2-3	TGTGCCACCGGTCGACTAGCCTTAATCGCAGATACGCAGTATTTT	CATGRLALIADTQYF
TRBV29-1	TRBD1	NA	TRBJ2-7	TGCAGCGCCGACGGGGGAGGTGGGACAGGACATTACGAGCAGTACTTC	CSADGGGGTGHYEQYF
TRBV24-1	TRBD2	NA	TRBJ2-1	TGTGCCACCAGTGAGCGAACTAGCGGAAGCTCCTACAATGAGCAGTTCTTC	CATSERTSGSSYNEQFF
TRBV18	NA	NA	TRBJ2-7	TGTGCCAGCTCGCCATCCAGGGACTCGTACGAGCAGTACTTC	CASSPSRDSYEQYF
TRBV20-1	NA	NA	TRBJ2-2	TGCAGCGCCCAGGTTCAGGGCACCGGGGAGCTGTTTTTT	CSAQVQGTGELFF
TRBV6-5	NA	few	TRBJ2-3	TGTGCCAGTCGAAGGGGCACAGATACGCAGTATTTT	CASRRGTDTQYF
TRBV27	NA	few	TRBJ2-5	TGTGCCAGCAGTTTATACGGGAGAGAGACCCAGTACTTC	CASSLYGRETQYF
TRBV29-1	TRBD1	NA	TRBJ2-7	TGCAGCGTTGTGTTGGGGACAGGGTCATACGAGCAGTACTTC	CSVVLGTGSYEQYF
TRBV3-1	NA	NA	TRBJ1-6	TGTGCCAGCAGCCAAGAGTCTGTCCGGGGAAGAAGTTCACCCCTCCACTTT	CASSQESVRGRSSPLHF
TRBV5-1	TRBD2	few	TRBJ2-7	TGCGCCAGCAGCACAGGACTAGCGCGCGAGCAGTACTTC	CASSTGLAREQYF